This TCR beta chain derives from a study of human T cells and chemical hapten exposure. Whole-study context: Enrolled patients were predominantly female and had alopecia areata, totalis or universalis. Whole-study findings and limits: Expanded TCRs clustered into significantly more large CDR3 similarity groups than controls, the analysis revealed. The study found that DPC sensitization did not change TCRs above 1 in 1000 frequency.

The CDR3 runs 11 residues. V was shortened by 1 base and J by 12 bases, with 10 bases between the two germline ends. The V gene's germline CDR1 is SNHLY and CDR2 FYNNEI. TCRdb redid the calling of the RACE reads with MiXCR, one entry per CDR3 protein. Found here are 340,000 or so distinct CDR3 sequences, approximately 6.3% of them singletons; the top ten hold 7.5% to 8.5%. Specified time point: patch test 1, 2 weeks after DPC sensitization. Indicated treatment: therapeutic diphenylcyclopropenone sensitization with weekly scalp DPC. This clonotype has more than one count but fewer than ten. Its cognate antigen is unknown.

The source of this sequence is a woman aged 18-29 years with alopecia areata. Some clones in this sample may be carry-over from other donors' samples. This rearrangement joins TRBV2 to TRBJ2-7; D unresolved. This specimen consisted of whole blood, obtained in connection with sensitization to the hapten diphenylcyclopropenone (DPC). CDR3 nucleotides: TGTGCCAGCAGTGAAGACCACGACATGTACTTC. Its translation is CASSEDHDMYF.